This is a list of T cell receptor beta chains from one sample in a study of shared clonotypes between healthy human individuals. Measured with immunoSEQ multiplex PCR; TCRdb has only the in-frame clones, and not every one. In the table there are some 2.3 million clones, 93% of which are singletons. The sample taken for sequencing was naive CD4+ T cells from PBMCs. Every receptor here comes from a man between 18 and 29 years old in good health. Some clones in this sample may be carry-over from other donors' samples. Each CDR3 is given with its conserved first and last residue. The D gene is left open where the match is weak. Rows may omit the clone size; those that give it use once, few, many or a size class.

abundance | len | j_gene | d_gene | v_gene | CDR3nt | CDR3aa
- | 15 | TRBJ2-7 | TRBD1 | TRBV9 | TGTGCCAGCAGCGTAGCTGGGACAGGGGCCTACGAGCAGTACTTC | CASSVAGTGAYEQYF
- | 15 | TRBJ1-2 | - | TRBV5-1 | TGCGCCAGCAGCTTGGGGGACGGAGGTTATGGCGGCTACACCTTC | CASSLGDGGYGGYTF
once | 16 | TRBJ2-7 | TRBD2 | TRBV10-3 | TGTGCCATCAGGGACCGGGGGGGAGAGTGGGCCTACGAGCAGTACTTC | CAIRDRGGEWAYEQYF
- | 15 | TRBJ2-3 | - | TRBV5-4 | TGTGCCAGCAGCCTGACAGCCCGCTTAGCGGATACGCAGTATTTT | CASSLTARLADTQYF
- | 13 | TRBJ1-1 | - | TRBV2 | TGTGCCAGCAGTGGGAGTTTGGCGGGCTGGGCTTTCTTT | CASSGSLAGWAFF
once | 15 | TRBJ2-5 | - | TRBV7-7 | TGTGCCAGCAGCTTAGGAGGGGATAGGGCGGAGACCCAGTACTTC | CASSLGGDRAETQYF
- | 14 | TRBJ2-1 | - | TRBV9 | TGTGCCAGCAGCGTAGCCCCCAGGGCCCATGAGCAGTTCTTC | CASSVAPRAHEQFF
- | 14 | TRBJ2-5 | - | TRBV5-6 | TGTGCCAGCAGCTTATGGCAGCCAGAAGAGACCCAGTACTTC | CASSLWQPEETQYF
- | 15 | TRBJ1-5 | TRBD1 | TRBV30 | TGTGCCTGGAGTAAAACCGGGACAGGGGCCCAGCCCCAGCATTTT | CAWSKTGTGAQPQHF
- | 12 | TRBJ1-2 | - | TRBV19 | TGTGCCAGTAGTATAACTACCTATGGCTACACCTTC | CASSITTYGYTF
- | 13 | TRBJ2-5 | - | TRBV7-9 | TGTGCCAGCAGCCTCCAGGAACTCGGGACCCAGTACTTC | CASSLQELGTQYF
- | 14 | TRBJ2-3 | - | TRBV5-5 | TGTGCCAGCAGCTTGGGGTCCTCCACAGATACGCAGTATTTT | CASSLGSSTDTQYF
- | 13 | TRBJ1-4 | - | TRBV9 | TGTGCCAGCAGCACCCGGGATAATGAAAAACTGTTTTTT | CASSTRDNEKLFF
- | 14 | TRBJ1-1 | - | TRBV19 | TGTGCCAGTACCGTGGGACGTTCGAACACTGAAGCTTTCTTT | CASTVGRSNTEAFF
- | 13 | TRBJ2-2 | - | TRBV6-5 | TGTGCCAGCAGTTACGACCCGGCCGGGGAGCTGTTTTTT | CASSYDPAGELFF
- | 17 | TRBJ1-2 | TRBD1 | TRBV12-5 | TGTGCTAGTGGAACCGGGACAGGGGGCCTAGTTAACTATGGCTACACCTTC | CASGTGTGGLVNYGYTF
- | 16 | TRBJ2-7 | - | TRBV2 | TGTGCCAGCAGTGAAGCCGAACCGCCTGCTGACTACGAGCAGTACTTC | CASSEAEPPADYEQYF
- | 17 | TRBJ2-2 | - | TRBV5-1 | TGCGCCAGCAGCTTGCCGGGTTTTCGCCACAACACCGGGGAGCTGTTTTTT | CASSLPGFRHNTGELFF
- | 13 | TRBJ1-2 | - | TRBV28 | TGTGCCAGCAGACCGACAGATCAGGGAGGCTACACCTTC | CASRPTDQGGYTF
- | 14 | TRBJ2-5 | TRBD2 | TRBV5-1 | TGCGCCAGCAGCTTGGTTGCGGGGGAGGAGACCCAGTACTTC | CASSLVAGEETQYF
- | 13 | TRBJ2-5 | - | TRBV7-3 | TGTGCCAGCAGCTCCACTCAAGGGTCGTCCCAGTACTTC | CASSSTQGSSQYF
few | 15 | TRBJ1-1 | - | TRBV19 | TGTGCCAGTAGTATAGGATGGAGGATGCGGACTGAAGCTTTCTTT | CASSIGWRMRTEAFF
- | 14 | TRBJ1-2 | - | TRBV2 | TGTGCCAGCAGTGATTTAACTGTCGTCTATGGCTACACCTTC | CASSDLTVVYGYTF
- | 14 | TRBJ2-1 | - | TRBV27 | TGTGCCAGCACGTTACACGGCTCCTACAATGAGCAGTTCTTC | CASTLHGSYNEQFF
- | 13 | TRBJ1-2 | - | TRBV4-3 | TGCGCCAGCAGCCATGTTTTAGTCGATGGCTACACCTTC | CASSHVLVDGYTF
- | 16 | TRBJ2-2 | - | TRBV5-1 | TGCGCCAGCAGCTTTCATGGGACAATGGACACCGGGGAGCTGTTTTTT | CASSFHGTMDTGELFF
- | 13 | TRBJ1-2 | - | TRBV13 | TGTGCCAGCAGCTTACTTCGGGAGAAGGGACGCACCTTC | CASSLLREKGRTF
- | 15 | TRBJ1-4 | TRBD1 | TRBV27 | TGTGCCAGTCGCGTCAAGGGGGCCGGGGATGAAAAACTGTTTTTT | CASRVKGAGDEKLFF
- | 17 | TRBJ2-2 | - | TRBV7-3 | TGTGCCAGCAGCTTAATGGATCCACACACGAACACCGGGGAGCTGTTTTTT | CASSLMDPHTNTGELFF
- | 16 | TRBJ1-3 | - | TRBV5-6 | TGTGCCAGCAGCTCTCTGGGACGGAACTCTGGAAACACCATATATTTT | CASSSLGRNSGNTIYF
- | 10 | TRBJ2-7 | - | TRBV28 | TGTGCCAGCAGTTTGGACGAGCAGTACTTC | CASSLDEQYF
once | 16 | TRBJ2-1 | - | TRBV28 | TGTGCCAGCAACTTGGGCGGGGTCAGCTCCTACAATGAGCAGTTCTTC | CASNLGGVSSYNEQFF
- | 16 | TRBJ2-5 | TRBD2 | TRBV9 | TGTGCCAGCAGCGCGACTAGCGGCGGGGTCCAAGAGACCCAGTACTTC | CASSATSGGVQETQYF
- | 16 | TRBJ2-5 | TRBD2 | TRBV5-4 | TGTGCCAGCAGCTTGGAACTAGCGGGAGACGTAGAGACCCAGTACTTC | CASSLELAGDVETQYF
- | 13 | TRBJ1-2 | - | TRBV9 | TGTGCCAGCAGCGTAGCAACGGGCTATGGCTACACCTTC | CASSVATGYGYTF
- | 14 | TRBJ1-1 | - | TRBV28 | TGTGCCAGCAGGCCGGGGGGGCGGAACACTGAAGCTTTCTTT | CASRPGGRNTEAFF
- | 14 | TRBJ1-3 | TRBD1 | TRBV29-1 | TGCAGCGTTGCGAGGACAGGGTCCGGAAACACCATATATTTT | CSVARTGSGNTIYF
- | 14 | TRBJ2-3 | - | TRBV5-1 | TGCGCCAGCAGCTTGAACCTAGGCACAGATACGCAGTATTTT | CASSLNLGTDTQYF
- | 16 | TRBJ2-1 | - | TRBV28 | TGTGCCAGCAGTGCTCGACACCCCGGGGCCTACAATGAGCAGTTCTTC | CASSARHPGAYNEQFF
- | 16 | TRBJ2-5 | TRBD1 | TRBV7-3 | TGTGCCAGCAGCTTAACGTTAACAGGGGGCTTGGAGACCCAGTACTTC | CASSLTLTGGLETQYF
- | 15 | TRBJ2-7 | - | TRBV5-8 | TGTGCCAGCAGCTTGGGGGCAGGGCAGGTATACGAGCAGTACTTC | CASSLGAGQVYEQYF
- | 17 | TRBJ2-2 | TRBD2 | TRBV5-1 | TGCGCCACCCATCCAGGAGCGGGACCCGCGAACACCGGGGAGCTGTTTTTT | CATHPGAGPANTGELFF
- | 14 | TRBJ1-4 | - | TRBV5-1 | TGCGCCAGTGCCCCGACGGGAACTAATGAAAAACTGTTTTTT | CASAPTGTNEKLFF
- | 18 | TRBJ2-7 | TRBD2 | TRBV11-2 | TGTGCCAGCAGCTTAGGTCGGGGCGGGAGCGCTGTAACCTACGAGCAGTACTTC | CASSLGRGGSAVTYEQYF
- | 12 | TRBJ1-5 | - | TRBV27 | TGTGCCAGCTATGCCCACGATCAGCCCCAGCATTTT | CASYAHDQPQHF
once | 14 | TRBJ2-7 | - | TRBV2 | TGTGCCAGCAGTGTAACGTTCGGGCCCTACGAGCAGTACTTC | CASSVTFGPYEQYF
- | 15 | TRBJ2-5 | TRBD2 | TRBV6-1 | TGTGCCAGTAGGACTAGCGGGAGTGGACAAGAGACCCAGTACTTC | CASRTSGSGQETQYF
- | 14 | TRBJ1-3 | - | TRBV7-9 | TGTGCCAGCAGCTTTCAGACAGGAGTAAACACCATATATTTT | CASSFQTGVNTIYF
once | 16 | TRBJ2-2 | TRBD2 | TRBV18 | TGTGCCAGCTCACGGGAAACTAGCGGCCGAACCGGGGAGCTGTTTTTT | CASSRETSGRTGELFF
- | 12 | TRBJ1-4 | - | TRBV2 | TGTGCCAGCAGGGTTCAGAATGAAAAACTGTTTTTT | CASRVQNEKLFF
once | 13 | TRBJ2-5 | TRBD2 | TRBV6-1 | TGTGCCACGGGGGGGTACGGGAGAGAGACCCAGTACTTC | CATGGYGRETQYF
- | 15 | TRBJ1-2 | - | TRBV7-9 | TGTGCCAGCAGCATCGTATCCGGGACGGCGGTAGGCTACACCTTC | CASSIVSGTAVGYTF
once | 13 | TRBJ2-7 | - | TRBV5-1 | TGCGCCAGCAGCTTGAGAACAGAATACGAGCAGTACTTC | CASSLRTEYEQYF
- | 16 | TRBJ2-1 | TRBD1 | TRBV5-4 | TGTGCCAGCAGCCTTGGGACAGGGAAGGAAAATCATGAGCAGTTCTTC | CASSLGTGKENHEQFF
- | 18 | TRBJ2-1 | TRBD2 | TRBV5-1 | TGCGCCAGCAGCTCCGGACTAGCGGGAGGTAGTTCCTACAATGAGCAGTTCTTC | CASSSGLAGGSSYNEQFF
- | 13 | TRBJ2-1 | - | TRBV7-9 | TGTGCCAGCAGCGCACAGGGTTACAATGAGCAGTTCTTC | CASSAQGYNEQFF
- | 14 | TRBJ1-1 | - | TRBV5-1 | TGCGCCAGCAGCTTGGCCGATGGGAACACTGAAGCTTTCTTT | CASSLADGNTEAFF